This T cell receptor beta chain was retrieved from a study of cytomegalovirus exposure and HLA in healthy donors. Study-level points and caveats: Confirmation in vitro established that a few CMV-associated chains were specific for CMV antigens.

This clone was counted a single time. Its specificity is unknown. This same CDR3 is encoded by further DNA sequences in the sample. Sequenced by immunoSEQ multiplex PCR; TCRdb stores in-frame clones only, minus some. The data contain about 330,000 clones, 70% to 90% of them singletons. The CDR3 extends over 15 amino acids. Germline-derived CDR1 and CDR2 are SNHLY and FYNNEI. V lost 4 bases, J lost 4 bases, and 1 base stayed unmatched. The chain combines TRBV2 with TRBJ2-2; TRBD2 agrees at 12 bases. The sequence derives from a woman aged 18 to 35 in good health and CMV-seronegative. Sequencing was carried out using PBMCs. CDR3 coding DNA: TGTGCCAGCAGTGGGACTAGCGGGATCACCGGGGAGCTGTTTTTT. Translated: CASSGTSGITGELFF.